What follows are 15 T cell receptor beta chains derived from one specimen sequenced in a study of cytomegalovirus exposure and HLA in healthy donors. PCR amplification relied on 60 Vbeta primers (plus 13 Jbeta primers). Produced via immunoSEQ multiplex PCR; TCRdb's table is partial and in-frame only. The repertoire holds approximately 95,000 clones, with under 85% as singletons. Material for sequencing was PBMCs. These TCRs come from a middle-aged woman in good health and CMV-seropositive.

The chain employs TRBV10-3 and TRBJ2-1; 9 positions match TRBD2. The germline CDR1 and CDR2 sequences are ENHRY and SYGVKD. The CDR3 length is 16 residues. Germline trimming cut 0 bases from V and 6 bases from J; bases unmatched to any gene: 6. The CDR3 DNA reads TGTGCCATCAGTGAGTCTCTAGCGGGGAGGGGCAATGAGCAGTTCTTC. Protein: CAISESLAGRGNEQFF.

The chain is built from TRBV6-6 and TRBJ1-3, with no clear D. Germline V gene lookup returns CDR1 MNHNY and CDR2 SVGAGI (reference sequence). Trimming took 5 bases from V and 0 from J, leaving 11 bases between them. The CDR3 runs 15 residues. In nucleotides, the CDR3 is TGTGCCAGCAGTCCCGCGCCGGGCTCTGGAAACACCATATATTTT. Translated, it gives CASSPAPGSGNTIYF.

A few counts support this clone. The CDR3 reads CASSLDVSSGRPDYEQYF. CDR3 DNA sequence: TGCGCCAGCAGCTTGGATGTCTCTAGCGGGAGGCCAGACTACGAGCAGTACTTC. The V gene is TRBV5-1, the J gene TRBJ2-7; 11 positions match TRBD2. Germline assignment: CDR1 SGHRS and CDR2 YFSETQ. V lost 0 bases, J lost 3 bases, and 11 bases stayed unmatched. The CDR3 loop spans 18 amino acids.

The chain links TRBV5-1 to TRBJ2-3; possible D gene TRBD2, 6 bases. In germline, CDR1 is SGHRS, CDR2 YFSETQ. This CDR3 has 16 residues. The ends were cut back, 3 bases at V and 0 bases at J, with 14 bases in the middle. The CDR3 here is CASSSGSSESTDTQYF. DNA for the CDR3: TGCGCCAGCAGCTCGGGGTCTAGCGAGAGCACAGATACGCAGTATTTT.

The V and J genes are TRBV7-9 and TRBJ1-2; 9 bases match TRBD1. There are 13 residues in the CDR3. Trimming removed 11 bases from V and 4 bases from J; junction bases left unmatched: 8. Germline CDR1 reads SEHNR; CDR2 reads FQNEAQ (reference sequence). The CDR3 nucleotides are TGTGCCGGACACAGGGGGCGAGGCTATGGCTACACCTTC. This sequence encodes CAGHRGRGYGYTF.

This clone was counted a single time. CDR3 nucleotide sequence: TGTGCCAGCAGGGCAGGGCGGGAAGGTACTGAAGCTTTCTTT. Protein: CASRAGREGTEAFF. The chain links TRBV6-5 to TRBJ1-1; TRBD1 might be the D (5 bases). The CDR3 length is 14 residues. Per germline, CDR1 MNHEY and CDR2 SVGAGI. Trimming took 6 bases from V and 5 from J, leaving 16 bases between them.

The chain is built from TRBV14 and TRBJ2-2, with 9 nucleotides matching TRBD1. Trimming cost V 4 bases and J 4 bases; bases outside gene matches: 4. CDR3 length: 15 residues. Germline V gene lookup returns CDR1 SGHDN and CDR2 FVKESK. The chain's CDR3 is CASSPRTGATGELFF. DNA of the CDR3: TGTGCCAGCAGCCCAAGGACAGGGGCCACCGGGGAGCTGTTTTTT.

In the case of this clone: The junction does not match germline at one end; this may be a read error. The chain combines TRBV6-6 with TRBJ1-1; 8 nucleotides match TRBD1. CDR1 is MNHNY and CDR2 is SVGAGI in the germline V gene (reference sequence). The CDR3 has 14 amino acids. The CDR3 DNA follows: TGTGCCAGCAGCAGCCAACAGGGGGACACTGCAGCTTTCTTT. Translated: CASSSQQGDTAAFF.

The table lists this clone with a few counts. This chain links TRBV5-1 with TRBJ2-3, with D possibly TRBD1 on 5 matching bases. This CDR3 is built from 16 residues. Per germline, CDR1 SGHRS and CDR2 YFSETQ. Trimming took 6 bases from V and 3 from J, leaving 20 bases between them. CDR3 nucleotides: TGCGCCAGCACCGACGGGTCGGCAGGGTGGACAGATACGCAGTATTTT. The encoded protein is CASTDGSAGWTDTQYF.

The rearrangement links TRBV1 to TRBJ2-7; the listed D gene, TRBD2, was not tested against the DNA. TRBV1 is a known pseudogene. CDR3 length: 13 amino acids. For the CDR3, the DNA is TGCACCAGCAGCCAAGGCGGGAGGGACGAGCAGTACTTC. This codes for CTSSQGGRDEQYF.

This rearrangement joins TRBV5-1 to TRBJ2-6, with D maybe TRBD1 (6 bases). CDR1 is SGHRS, CDR2 YFSETQ, per germline. The V and J ends lost 0 bases and 4 bases respectively, with 17 bases between them. The CDR3 is 18 residues long. CDR3 nucleotides: TGCGCCAGCAGCTTGGAGGCAGGGGTGTCAAACGGGGCCAACGTCCTGACTTTC. It is translated as CASSLEAGVSNGANVLTF.

This clone was counted a few times. The V gene is TRBV5-1, the J gene TRBJ2-1, with 7 positions matching TRBD2. Germline V CDR1 and CDR2: SGHRS, YFSETQ. The V and J ends lost 2 bases and 4 bases, in that order; junction bases with no gene match: 6. The length of the CDR3 is 15 residues. DNA of the CDR3: TGCGCCAGCAGCTTTGGGCTAGCGGATTACAATGAGCAGTTCTTC. Encoded protein: CASSFGLADYNEQFF.

The gene calls are TRBV5-1 and TRBJ1-2; tentative D call: TRBD1 (6 bases). Deletions cut 2 bases from V and 6 bases from J, with 17 bases between. Germline CDR1 is SGHRS and CDR2 is YFSETQ. The CDR3 contains 15 residues. The CDR3 DNA reads TGCGCCAGCAGCTTTGAAGGAACAGGGCTCAATGGCTACACCTTC. Its protein is CASSFEGTGLNGYTF.

J is TRBJ2-5 and V is TRBV5-1, with 9 bases aligning to TRBD2. Germline V gene sequence: CDR1 SGHRS, CDR2 YFSETQ. The CDR3 sequence is 15 residues long. Trimming cost V 5 bases and J 3 bases; bases outside gene matches: 8. CDR3 loop: CASRHTTSGKETQYF. CDR3 DNA sequence: TGCGCCAGCAGGCATACGACTAGCGGAAAAGAGACCCAGTACTTC. The whole variable domain, filled in from reference TRBV5-1 and TRBJ2-5, reads KAGVTQTPRYLIKTRGQQVTLSCSPISGHRSVSWYQQTPGQGLQFLFEYFSETQRNKGNFPGRFSGRQFSNSRSEMNVSTLELGDSALYLCASRHTTSGKETQYFGPGTRLLVL.

The V and J genes are TRBV6-5 and TRBJ1-1, with D perhaps matching TRBD1 (5 bases). CDR3 size: 14 residues. Looked up from germline, CDR1 is MNHEY and CDR2 is SVGAGI. V was cut by 10 bases and J by 1 base, with 16 bases left in between. The CDR3 here is CATATGGGNTEAFF. In DNA, the CDR3 is TGTGCCACCGCTACCGGGGGGGGGAACACTGAAGCTTTCTTT.